This T cell receptor beta chain was recovered during a study of cytomegalovirus exposure and HLA in healthy donors. Whole-study results and caveats: Earlier analysis yielded a pattern in which most TCR beta V segments were productive about 90% or about 30% of the time. A list of approximately 160 TCR beta chains associated with cytomegalovirus was given. In a later analysis, at a false discovery rate of 0.05, 15,000 to 20,000 TCR beta sequences matched HLA alleles.

Both 60 Vbeta primers and 13 Jbeta primers went into the PCR. Data came from immunoSEQ multiplex PCR; TCRdb stores just in-frame clones and leaves some out. The table records about 140,000 clones, approximately 80% of them present only once. With respect to this clone: The antigen is undetermined.

This CDR3 contains 15 residues. V lost 0 bases, J lost 5 bases, and 10 bases lay in between. Germline loops: CDR1 LGHNA, CDR2 YNFKEQ. The V call is TRBV4-2, the J call TRBJ1-4; D gene uncertain. Sequenced material: PBMCs. This clonotype was obtained from a woman aged 40 to 50 in good health and CMV-seronegative. The CDR3 DNA reads TGTGCCAGCAGCCAAGACGGTAGGGAGAATGAAAAACTGTTTTTT. Encoded protein: CASSQDGRENEKLFF.